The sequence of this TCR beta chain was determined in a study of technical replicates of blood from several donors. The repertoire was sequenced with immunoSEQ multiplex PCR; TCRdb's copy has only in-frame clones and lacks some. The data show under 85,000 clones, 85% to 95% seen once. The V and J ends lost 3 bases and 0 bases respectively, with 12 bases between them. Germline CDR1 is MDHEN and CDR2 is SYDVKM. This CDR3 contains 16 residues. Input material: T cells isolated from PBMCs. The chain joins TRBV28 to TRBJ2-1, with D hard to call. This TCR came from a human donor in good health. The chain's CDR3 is CASSFGSRLSYNEQFF. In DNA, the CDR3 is TGTGCCAGCAGTTTCGGGTCGCGACTCTCCTACAATGAGCAGTTCTTC.